One sample yielded the 25 T cell receptor beta chains listed below, sequenced in a study of tumor and adjacent non-tumor tissue in lung cancer. The library came from three nested PCR rounds adapted from ARM-PCR protocols. TCRdb used MiXCR to reprocess the multiplex PCR reads, holding one entry per CDR3 protein. In the table there are 81,000 or so distinct CDR3 sequences, approximately 80% of which are singletons. RNA was extracted from bulk tissue without any cell sorting. Distant lung tissue was collected more than 3 cm away from the tumor edge. The specimen sequenced was distant non-tumor lung tissue. These receptors all stem from a man in his sixties with non-small cell lung cancer.

The CDR3 bases are TGTGCCAGCAACATCACCGGACTGGCCTCCGATAAGCAGTTCTTC. It codes for CASNITGLASDKQFF. V gene TRBV7-9 combines with J gene TRBJ2-1, with D possibly matching TRBD2 (5 bases). Trimming left V 7 bases short and J 11 bases short, with 24 bases between. Germline loops: CDR1 SEHNR, CDR2 FQNEAQ (reference sequence). The CDR3 covers 15 residues.

The chain recombines TRBV5-1 with TRBJ2-7, with unresolved D. V lost 4 bases, J lost 5 bases, and 16 bases lay in between. Germline CDR1 reads SGHRS; CDR2 reads YFSETQ. This CDR3 is built from 14 residues. The CDR3 reads CASSASLPGHEQYF. The CDR3 DNA follows: TGCGCCAGCAGCGCCAGCCTGCCGGGCCACGAGCAGTACTTC.

Remarks on this clonotype: An end of the junction differs from the germline gene, which may be a read error. The chain combines TRBV11-3 with TRBJ2-3, with unresolved D. The CDR3 runs to 16 residues. Germline assignment: CDR1 SGHNT and CDR2 YENEEA. The CDR3 nucleotides read TGTGTCAGCAGCTCCGAACTCTTAGGTGGCACAGATACGCACTATTTT. Its protein product is CVSSSELLGGTDTHYF. The whole variable domain, remainder taken from reference TRBV11-3 and TRBJ2-3, is EAGVVQSPRYKIIEKKQPVAFWCNPISGHNTLYWYLQNLGQGPELLIRYENEEAVDDSQLPKDRFSAERLKGVDSTLKIQPAELGDSAVYLCVSSSELLGGTDTHYFGPGTRLTVL.

As concerns this clonotype: A junction end diverges from the germline sequence, so it may reflect a read error. This sequence joins TRBV24-1 and TRBJ2-1; 8 nucleotides line up with TRBD1. The CDR3 spans 13 residues. CDR1 is KGHDR, CDR2 SFDVKD, per germline. For the CDR3, the DNA is TGTGCCACCAGTGACCGGACAGGGTGTGTGGTAGTCTTT. Its translation is CATSDRTGCVVVF.

As for this clonotype: A junction boundary mismatches the germline segment, possibly from a read error. V gene TRBV11-3 combines with J gene TRBJ2-2; D gene unclear. Germline CDR1 is SGHNT and CDR2 is YENEEA. This CDR3 contains 16 residues. CDR3 DNA sequence: TGTGTCAGCAGCTCCGGTATGCTAGCGAACACCGGGGAGCTGTTTTTT. This sequence encodes CVSSSGMLANTGELFF.

Concerning this clonotype: A junction boundary mismatches the germline segment, possibly from a read error. The V gene is TRBV4-2, the J gene TRBJ2-3; 10 bases match TRBD2. The CDR3 length is 16 residues. Germline V CDR1 and CDR2: LGHNA, YNFKEQ. DNA for the CDR3: TGTGACAGCAGCCCTCCTAGCGGGGGCCAGACAGATACGCAGTATTTT. It yields the protein CDSSPPSGGQTDTQYF.

Turning to this clonotype: The conserved closing phenylalanine or tryptophan is absent in this CDR3, likely reflecting a read error. The rearrangement links TRBV11-2 to TRBJ2-1, with D possibly being TRBD1 (5 bases). CDR3 size: 15 residues. CDR1 is SGHAT, CDR2 FQNNGV, per germline. CDR3 protein: CANSLDPGSVYEQFI. The CDR3 DNA sequence: TGTGCCAACAGCTTAGATCCAGGGTCGGTATATGAGCAGTTCATC.

This clonotype was picked up a small number of times. The J gene is TRBJ2-7, the V gene TRBV11-1; possible D gene TRBD2, 6 bases. Germline CDR1 is SGHAT and CDR2 is FQDESV (reference sequence). The V end was cut by 5 bases, the J end by 0 bases, with 11 bases between. CDR3 length: 14 residues. The CDR3 here is CASSPGTLSYEQYF. CDR3 in DNA: TGTGCCAGCAGCCCCGGGACTCTCTCCTACGAGCAGTACTTC.

Notes on this clonotype: Without the conserved terminal phenylalanine or tryptophan, this CDR3 likely stems from a read error. This rearrangement joins TRBV5-1 to TRBJ2-1; weak D call: TRBD2 (6 bases). The CDR3 is 18 amino acids. Germline V gene data show CDR1 as SGHRS and CDR2 as YFSETQ. This chain's CDR3 is CANSLGLGDFSSYNEQFL. CDR3 DNA: TGCGCCAACAGCTTGGGGCTAGGGGACTTCAGCTCCTACAATGAGCAGTTCTTA.

A word on this clonotype: The CDR3 ends on some other residue instead of the conserved phenylalanine or tryptophan, so this is likely a read error. No DNA is shown, since the ends of the CDR3 on it are uncertain; the CDR3 is the one TCRdb lists. The chain links TRBV4-1 to TRBJ1-2; TRBD1, the table's D call, was not compared with the DNA. Germline V CDR1 and CDR2: MGHRA, YSYEKL. The CDR3 is 14 amino acids long, termini counted. The CDR3 protein is CASSPDSTPFGYIL.

About this clonotype itself: No conserved phenylalanine or tryptophan ends this CDR3, so it is likely a read error. The genes are TRBV11-3 and TRBJ1-4; weak D call: TRBD1 (6 bases). This CDR3 is 13 amino acids long. Trimming took off 6 bases at V and 9 bases at J, with 14 bases between the two ends. CDR1 and CDR2 from the germline V gene are SGHNT and YENEEA. The chain's CDR3 is CASSLQGRKKLFY. DNA for the CDR3: TGTGCCAGCAGTTTACAGGGTCGCAAAAAACTGTTTTAT.

Turning to this clonotype: The junction does not match germline at one end; this may be a read error. The chain links TRBV29-1 to TRBJ2-5, with 10 bases lining up with TRBD2. CDR1 and CDR2 from the germline V gene are SQVTM and ANQGSEA. This CDR3 contains 16 residues. CDR3 amino acids: CSVEATSGHIQKTQYF. CDR3 coding DNA: TGCAGCGTTGAAGCGACTAGCGGGCACATCCAAAAGACCCAGTACTTC.

Details on this clonotype: Mismatch with germline at one junction end may stem from a read error. V gene TRBV20-1 combines with J gene TRBJ1-3, with TRBD1 as a possible D gene (5 bases). Germline CDR1 reads DFQATT; CDR2 reads SNEGSKA (reference sequence). There are 14 residues in the CDR3. CDR3 loop: CSATALGGDITIYF. In DNA, the CDR3 is TGTAGTGCCACCGCACTGGGAGGGGATATCACCATATATTTT.

This clonotype was counted a single time. This CDR3 is missing its conserved last phenylalanine or tryptophan, likely due to a read error. The CDR3 DNA reads TGTGCTAGCAGTCATATCTCTGGGGTCAACGTCCTGACTTTA. It specifies CASSHISGVNVLTL. This chain uses TRBV11-2 with TRBJ2-6; D is ambiguous. In germline, CDR1 is SGHAT, CDR2 FQNNGV. The CDR3 extends over 14 amino acids.

As concerns this clonotype: Possible read error: a much larger clone is one base away. The chain combines TRBV4-1 with TRBJ2-1; D is uncertain. The germline V gene encodes CDR1 MGHRA and CDR2 YSYEKL. The CDR3 runs 11 residues. In DNA form, the CDR3 reads TGCGCCAGCAGCCAAGTGAATGAGCAGCTCTTC. It specifies CASSQVNEQLF.

About this clonotype: A read error is possible here, since a much larger clone lies one base away. The rearrangement uses TRBV11-2 and TRBJ2-3, with unresolved D. CDR1 and CDR2 from the germline V gene are SGHAT and FQNNGV. V was trimmed by 0 bases and J by 4 bases, leaving 5 bases between them. The length of the CDR3 is 13 residues. For the CDR3, the DNA is TGTGCCAGCAGCTTAGATTGGGCAGATACGCAGTATTTT. Amino acids: CASSLDWADTQYF.

About this clonotype: Mismatch with germline at one junction end may stem from a read error. The chain combines TRBV11-2 with TRBJ2-2; D may be TRBD2 (6 bases). This CDR3 is 13 amino acids long. The germline V gene has CDR1 SGHAT and CDR2 FQNNGV. CDR3 in amino acids: CASRNTWGGELFF. The CDR3 DNA reads TGTGCCAGCAGGAATACCTGGGGCGGGGAGCTATTTTTT.

V is TRBV11-2 and J is TRBJ2-6; D tentatively fits TRBD1 or TRBD2 (5 bases each). The CDR3 has 14 amino acids. Germline loops: CDR1 SGHAT, CDR2 FQNNGV. The DNA for the CDR3 is TGTGCTGGCAGTCCTATCTCTGGGACCCACGTCCTGACTTTC. It yields the protein CAGSPISGTHVLTF.

Turning to this clonotype: A read error is possible here, since a much larger clone lies one base away. The CDR3 is CANSQDKGSGRSGANVLTF. The CDR3 bases are TGCGCCAACAGCCAAGATAAGGGTAGCGGGAGATCTGGGGCCAACGTCCTGACTTTC. The chain links TRBV4-1 to TRBJ2-6, with 9 bases fitting TRBD2. Germline loops: CDR1 MGHRA, CDR2 YSYEKL. The CDR3 is 19 amino acids.

A remark on this clonotype: Compared with germline, one end of the junction differs, possibly owing to a read error. The chain is built from TRBV11-3 and TRBJ1-1; possibly TRBD1 for D (5 bases). This CDR3 spans 16 amino acids. Germline CDR1 is SGHNT and CDR2 is YENEEA. DNA for the CDR3: TGTGTCAGCAGCCCTACCCCGGGGCAACTGCACACTGAAACTTTCTTT. Protein product: CVSSPTPGQLHTETFF.

This clonotype came up a few times. Possible read error: a much larger clone is one base away. This CDR3 reads CASSLPNLPLHF. The CDR3 DNA reads as TGTGCCAGCAGTTTGCCCAATTTACCCCTCCACTTT. The chain joins TRBV6-2 or TRBV6-3 to TRBJ1-6; unclear D gene. The CDR3 runs 12 residues. CDR1 and CDR2 from the germline V gene are MNHEY and SVGEGT.

As to this clonotype: The junction shows a germline mismatch at one end, possibly a read error. This sequence joins TRBV11-1 and TRBJ2-1, with D possibly TRBD1 on 6 matching bases. CDR3 size: 16 residues. CDR1 and CDR2 from the germline V gene are SGHAT and FQDESV (reference sequence). DNA of the CDR3: TGTACCAGCAGCTTGGCTCGTGGACAGTCCTACAATGAGCAGTTCTTC. This translates into CTSSLARGQSYNEQFF.

In regard to this clonotype: The conserved final phenylalanine or tryptophan is absent from the CDR3, which likely points to a read error. The DNA is omitted, as the CDR3 cannot be located on it reliably, and the CDR3 follows TCRdb's listing. The chain links TRBV11-2 to TRBJ2-7; TRBD1 is the table's D call, not checked against the DNA. Germline CDR1 SGHAT, CDR2 FQNNGV. With termini counted, the CDR3 has 15 amino acids. The CDR3 sequence: CASTRYGTGGFEHYL.

This clonotype was counted ten times or more. The rearrangement joins TRBV11-2 to TRBJ2-4; D possibly uses TRBD1 or TRBD2 (5 bases each). V lost 3 bases, J lost 0 bases, and 12 bases lay in between. In germline, CDR1 is SGHAT, CDR2 FQNNGV. This CDR3 has 16 residues. The CDR3 sequence: CASSFLGTIAKNIQYF. In DNA, the CDR3 is TGTGCCAGCAGCTTTCTGGGGACCATAGCCAAAAACATTCAGTACTTC.

This clonotype showed up just once. One end of the junction varies from germline; a read error may be responsible. This chain joins TRBV5-6 and TRBJ2-5; no reliable D call. Per germline, CDR1 SGHDT and CDR2 YYEEEE. The CDR3 totals 14 residues. CDR3 loop: CANSLAAWKKTQYF. The DNA for the CDR3 is TGTGCCAACAGCTTGGCAGCGTGGAAAAAGACCCAGTACTTC.